These T cell receptor beta chains were read from a single sample in a study of T cell responses to AZD1222 COVID-19 vaccine. Profiled with immunoSEQ multiplex PCR; TCRdb holds only in-frame clones, not every one. Among about 99,000 clones, just over 90% were seen once, and the ten largest hold approximately 11%. The material was peripheral blood, obtained on day 0 of AZD1222 vaccination. The source is an adult in good health. The CDR3 runs from the conserved cysteine through the conserved F or W. Size is stated for part of the rows, as once, few or many counts, or as a class when the clone is expanded.

abundance: NA; v_gene: TRBV5-4; j_gene: TRBJ1-1; CDR3aa: CASNRGVNTEAFF
abundance: NA; v_gene: TRBV5-6; j_gene: TRBJ1-1; CDR3aa: CASSLVGPWAEAFF
abundance: once; v_gene: TRBV6-5; j_gene: TRBJ1-6; CDR3aa: CASSYDRARPLHF
abundance: NA; v_gene: TRBV16; j_gene: TRBJ1-2; CDR3aa: CASSYDSNYGYTF
abundance: NA; v_gene: TRBV9; j_gene: TRBJ2-1; CDR3aa: CANVKTRTELVNEQFF
abundance: hyperexpanded; v_gene: TRBV24-1; j_gene: TRBJ2-2; CDR3aa: CATSDPGTGATGELFF
abundance: once; v_gene: TRBV7-9; j_gene: TRBJ2-3; CDR3aa: CASSLGTVLGGNTDTQYF
abundance: NA; v_gene: TRBV11-3; j_gene: TRBJ2-2; CDR3aa: CASSLNTGELFF
abundance: NA; v_gene: TRBV24-1; j_gene: TRBJ1-5; CDR3aa: CATSDLFRARPNKAVPQHF
abundance: NA; v_gene: TRBV11-2; j_gene: TRBJ1-6; CDR3aa: CASSVKLDSPLHF
abundance: NA; v_gene: TRBV3-1/TRBV3-2; j_gene: TRBJ2-5; CDR3aa: CASSQSPGPQRRPGTQYF
abundance: NA; v_gene: TRBV6-6; j_gene: TRBJ1-2; CDR3aa: CASSYSIQGEDYGYTF
abundance: NA; v_gene: TRBV9; j_gene: TRBJ2-3; CDR3aa: CASSVRLAGRSDTQYF
abundance: NA; v_gene: TRBV19; j_gene: TRBJ1-3; CDR3aa: CASTTVGNTIYF
abundance: NA; v_gene: TRBV28; j_gene: TRBJ2-4; CDR3aa: CASSPTVAKNIQYF
abundance: NA; v_gene: TRBV12-3/TRBV12-4; j_gene: TRBJ1-2; CDR3aa: CASSESQLRGYTF
abundance: NA; v_gene: TRBV7-7; j_gene: TRBJ1-5; CDR3aa: CASSRSKTGTLSPSRGEPQHF
abundance: NA; v_gene: TRBV7-9; j_gene: TRBJ2-3; CDR3aa: CASSTGQVSTDTQYF
abundance: NA; v_gene: TRBV5-1; j_gene: TRBJ2-3; CDR3aa: CASSLIPGPAGDTQYF
abundance: NA; v_gene: TRBV19; j_gene: TRBJ1-5; CDR3aa: CASSIQGDQPQHF
abundance: NA; v_gene: TRBV11-2; j_gene: TRBJ1-1; CDR3aa: CASSLAREYTEAFF
abundance: once; v_gene: TRBV7-2; j_gene: TRBJ2-7; CDR3aa: CASSLRGPLSYEQYF
abundance: NA; v_gene: TRBV5-1; j_gene: TRBJ1-6; CDR3aa: CASSLGQGGNSPLHF
abundance: NA; v_gene: TRBV6-5; j_gene: TRBJ2-5; CDR3aa: CASSYYTENGETQYF
abundance: once; v_gene: TRBV7-2; j_gene: TRBJ2-1; CDR3aa: CASSLQQRWGEQFF
abundance: NA; v_gene: TRBV11-3; j_gene: TRBJ2-1; CDR3aa: CASSLPPDGYNEQFF
abundance: NA; v_gene: TRBV10-1; j_gene: TRBJ2-3; CDR3aa: CASSERSAGHTDTQYF
abundance: NA; v_gene: TRBV11-3; j_gene: TRBJ2-1; CDR3aa: CASSSRSGSEQFF
abundance: NA; v_gene: TRBV29-1; j_gene: TRBJ2-7; CDR3aa: CSVGTRAYEQYF
abundance: NA; v_gene: TRBV11-2; j_gene: TRBJ1-4; CDR3aa: CASSLEIGTGRREKLFF
abundance: once; v_gene: TRBV9; j_gene: TRBJ2-1; CDR3aa: CASSPYPRRGAPYNEQFF
abundance: NA; v_gene: TRBV5-6; j_gene: TRBJ1-5; CDR3aa: CASSLRGYQPQHF
abundance: NA; v_gene: TRBV19; j_gene: TRBJ2-7; CDR3aa: CASSIRFGRYEQYF
abundance: NA; v_gene: TRBV9; j_gene: TRBJ1-4; CDR3aa: CASSREGGAGEKLFF
abundance: NA; v_gene: TRBV28; j_gene: TRBJ1-1; CDR3aa: CASLRQGAMNTEAFF
abundance: NA; v_gene: TRBV5-4; j_gene: TRBJ1-1; CDR3aa: CASSLHQGNTEAFF
abundance: NA; v_gene: TRBV7-9; j_gene: TRBJ2-1; CDR3aa: CASSLGWGSGHNEQFF
abundance: NA; v_gene: TRBV6-4; j_gene: TRBJ2-3; CDR3aa: CASSPIAGGTDTQYF
abundance: NA; v_gene: TRBV24-1; j_gene: TRBJ2-1; CDR3aa: CATSEGQGVHEQFF
abundance: once; v_gene: TRBV4-2; j_gene: TRBJ2-7; CDR3aa: CASSPLSGTGAYEQYF
abundance: once; v_gene: TRBV12-3/TRBV12-4; j_gene: TRBJ1-1; CDR3aa: CASGEDRNTEAFF
abundance: NA; v_gene: TRBV9; j_gene: TRBJ2-1; CDR3aa: CASSPPGSGNNEQFF
abundance: NA; v_gene: TRBV5-1; j_gene: TRBJ1-1; CDR3aa: CASSLPHTEAFF
abundance: NA; v_gene: TRBV30; j_gene: TRBJ2-1; CDR3aa: CAWTGAGGPYNEQFF
abundance: NA; v_gene: TRBV7-9; j_gene: TRBJ2-7; CDR3aa: CASSLTSGTGKTYEQYF
abundance: NA; v_gene: TRBV10-3; j_gene: TRBJ2-3; CDR3aa: CAAAREASMSDTQYF
abundance: many; v_gene: TRBV3-1/TRBV3-2; j_gene: TRBJ2-5; CDR3aa: CASSRGTGDQETQYF